Described below is a single T cell receptor beta chain sequence and its context. This clonotype occurred many times. This receptor's antigen is unknown. No much larger clone is present one base from it, and per-base qualities are unavailable. The sample belongs to a study of human T cells and chemical hapten exposure (dated by TCRdb to the early 2020s). Regarding the research as a whole: For sensitization, 2% DPC in acetone was applied to a roughly 2 cm by roughly 2 cm area of upper inner arm skin. Patient blood was sampled pre-sensitization (week 0) and at 2, 6 and about 24 weeks after DPC sensitization. The patient cohort, mostly female, included alopecia areata with under or over 50% scalp involvement, alopecia totalis and alopecia universalis. Libraries were pooled for sequencing, and variation in per-sample TCR yields was attributed mainly to small differences in library volumes within the pool. For TCR sequencing, blood came from 25 to 35 alopecia patients at anywhere from one to four time points (pre-sensitization, 2, 6 and 24 weeks). In alopecia patients, the study followed how the peripheral blood TCR repertoire changed in vivo over primary and secondary sensitization to diphenylcyclopropenone (DPC), a hapten. Weekly therapeutic DPC doses were additionally applied to the scalp of patients throughout the roughly 26-week study period. Patch tests used Finn chambers with 0.01% DPC on the upper back, scored after 6 days by International Contact Dermatitis Research Group standards.

Study-wide findings and limitations: Because all patients had alopecia, a presumed autoimmune disease, the immune response of the patients might differ from that of healthy individuals. Repeated subsampling changed both the strength of the expansion versus patch-test correlation and the threshold at which that correlation became significant. Expanded TCRs formed significantly more large CDR3 similarity clusters than pre-sensitization or healthy control sets, consistent with antigen-driven responses. Patch test score correlated positively with the number of PT1 expanded TCRs, reaching significance at thresholds 8, 16 and 32 but not at 4. DPC sensitization did not change how many TCRs were above 1 in 1000 frequency, and no evidence was found of alterations in global repertoire structure.

Library preparation was by RACE. For sequencing, a NextSeq 500 was employed. During library preparation, unique molecular identifiers were attached to individual cDNA molecules so that TCRs could be counted quantitatively and reproducibly. Both TCR alpha and TCR beta chains were sequenced from each blood RNA sample. The paper's processing steps were these. A median of around 100,000 TCRs per sample was observed, with a range of about 23,224 to 690,600. The Decombinator software suite was used to annotate V, J and CDR3 in the TCR reads. For PS versus PT1 abundance plots, all samples were subsampled to the same number of TCRs (28,000). TCRs were defined as expanded if absent before sensitization and observed at least eight times at the 2-week time point. In TCRdb, the public reads were trimmed at Q25 with fastp and aligned with MiXCR, with productive beta chains retained. All rows with the same CDR3 protein become a single entry with the most common DNA and genes. Here the V and J calls rest on TCRdb's processing, not on the authors' analysis. A total of approximately 320,000 distinct CDR3 sequences appear in this sample, 5% to 6.5% of them only once. About 8.7% of the sample belongs to the ten largest clones.

The CDR3 runs 13 residues from the cysteine to the phenylalanine. The kept DNA is CDR3 alone, 39 bases in frame from the first base. Via the germline V gene, CDR1 is MNHEY and CDR2 SVGAGI. V drops 5 bases and J drops 7 bases, leaving 12 bases in between. The time point label, read with the paper, signifies: pre-sensitization, week 0. The intended sense of this specimen's treatment or condition label: therapeutic diphenylcyclopropenone sensitization with weekly scalp DPC. At each patch-test visit, blood was drawn before the patch test was applied. Patients were considered eligible if aged 18 to 70, diagnosed with alopecia and deemed suitable for DPC therapy, and patients were excluded if pregnant. Total RNA was extracted from unfractionated whole blood that had been collected in Tempus Blood RNA tubes.

The sequence was collected from a woman aged 18-29 years with alopecia areata. Some clones in this sample may be carry-over from other donors' samples. Rearrangement joined TRBV6-5 to TRBJ2-1; the D gene cannot be resolved reliably. The sequencing used whole blood, collected in connection with sensitization to the hapten diphenylcyclopropenone (DPC). The CDR3 here reads CASSTLRPNEQFF. The sequence in DNA is TGTGCCAGCAGTACCCTCCGACCGAATGAGCAGTTCTTC.